A single TCR beta chain is shown here with its context. The antigen remains unidentified. The entry originates in a study of circulating tumor DNA in untreated peripheral T-cell lymphoma. Findings and caveats of the study: In 70% to 85% of patients, tumor-specific clonotypes were identified.

Tumor tissue was collected at baseline, before treatment began. Repertoires were generated with immunoSEQ multiplex PCR, while TCRdb's copy carries only in-frame clones and drops some. The sample includes about 8,900 clones, around four fifths of them seen just once. Material for sequencing was tumor tissue. The clonotype comes from a human donor with peripheral T-cell lymphoma.

The CDR3 DNA reads as TGCAGCGCTGGTCAGGGTAGCATTAATGAAAAACTGTTTTTT. This encodes CSAGQGSINEKLFF. The V and J genes are TRBV29-1 and TRBJ1-4, with a tentative D call TRBD1 (5 bases). This CDR3 is 14 amino acids long. CDR1 is SQVTM, CDR2 ANQGSEA, per germline. V was clipped by 7 bases and J by 4 bases, with 16 bases between them.